This T cell receptor beta chain was sequenced for a study of T cell responses to AZD1222 COVID-19 vaccine. Study summary: Samples with a second dose at about 4 or about 12 weeks were pooled together. Study results and caveats: In the spike-specific TCR repertoire, nearly half reportedly target unmutated variant regions. Baseline seropositives among AZD1222 recipients totaled only 5 to 7. There were mostly white British donors and more females than males, and clonal diversity was possibly underestimated.

The method was immunoSEQ multiplex PCR; TCRdb's version includes in-frame clones alone and lacks a portion of them. Altogether about 140,000 clones are present, roughly nine tenths being singletons, with the ten largest covering roughly 3.2%. About this clone: Its target is not known.

This CDR3 has 16 amino acids. The ends lost 1 base at V and 4 bases at J; junction bases unmatched: 3. The germline V gene encodes CDR1 SGHVS and CDR2 FNYEAQ. The V and J genes are TRBV7-6 and TRBJ1-5, with TRBD1 matching over 11 bases. This receptor was obtained from an adult in good health. This specimen consisted of peripheral blood, obtained on day 0 of AZD1222 vaccination. The CDR3 bases are TGTGCCAGCAGCTTAGGGGACAGGGGGTCAAATCAGCCCCAGCATTTT. Encoded protein: CASSLGDRGSNQPQHF. The full variable domain, with the rest looked up from reference TRBV7-6 and TRBJ1-5, is GAGVSQSPRYKVTKRGQDVALRCDPISGHVSLYWYRQALGQGPEFLTYFNYEAQQDKSGLPNDRFSAERPEGSISTLTIQRTEQRDSAMYRCASSLGDRGSNQPQHFGDGTRLSIL.